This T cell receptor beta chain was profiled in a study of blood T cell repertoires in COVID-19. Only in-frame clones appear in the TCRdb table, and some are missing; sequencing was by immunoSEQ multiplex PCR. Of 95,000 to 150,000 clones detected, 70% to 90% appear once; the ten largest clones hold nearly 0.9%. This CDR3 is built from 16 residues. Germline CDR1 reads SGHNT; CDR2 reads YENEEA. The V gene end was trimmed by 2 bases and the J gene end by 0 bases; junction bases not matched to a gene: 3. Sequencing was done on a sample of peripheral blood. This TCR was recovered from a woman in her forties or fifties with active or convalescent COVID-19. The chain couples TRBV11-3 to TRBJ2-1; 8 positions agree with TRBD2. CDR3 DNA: TGTGCCAGCAGCTTACTTAGCGGGGCCTCCTACAATGAGCAGTTCTTC. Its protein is CASSLLSGASYNEQFF.